The 11 T cell receptor beta chains in this list originate from one sample, sequenced in a study of OX40 agonist ivuxolimab in advanced cancers. Generated by immunoSEQ multiplex PCR, the TCRdb table keeps only in-frame clones and is missing some. The table records about 48,000 clones, 83% of them present only once. Sequenced material: CD4+ or CD8+ T cells sorted from blood, taken in a trial of the OX40 agonist ivuxolimab. These receptors all stem from an adult with an advanced solid tumor such as melanoma, head and neck, liver or kidney cancer.

This chain connects TRBV5-1 to TRBJ2-1; D gene unclear. The CDR3 totals 16 residues. Germline V gives CDR1 SGHRS, CDR2 YFSETQ. V lost 0 bases to trimming and J lost 0 bases, with 10 bases between them. CDR3 loop: CASSLAAVSSYNEQFF. As DNA, the CDR3 is TGCGCCAGCAGCTTGGCCGCTGTAAGCTCCTACAATGAGCAGTTCTTC.

The chain is built from TRBV7-6 and TRBJ2-1; possibly TRBD1 for D (6 bases). The CDR3 length is 14 residues. The V gene's germline CDR1 is SGHVS and CDR2 FNYEAQ. V gave up 5 bases and J gave up 10 bases, with 18 bases separating them. The CDR3 coding sequence is TGTGCCAGCAGCCTCCCCCAGGGACACCACGAGCAGTTCTTC. Translation gives CASSLPQGHHEQFF.

This clone was picked up a small number of times. Its ends do not fully match the called genes, so a read error is possible. The chain carries TRBV7-7 and TRBJ2-5; D unclear. This CDR3 has 14 amino acids. Looked up from germline, CDR1 is SSHAT and CDR2 is FNYEAQ (reference sequence). The CDR3 DNA reads as TGTGCTAGCAGCTCGCCGGGTGGGCAAGAGACCCAGTACTTC. This gives the protein CASSSPGGQETQYF.

The rearrangement joins TRBV18 to TRBJ2-5, with TRBD2 matching 8 bases. The CDR3 length is 14 residues. Germline CDR1 KGHSH, CDR2 LQKENI. The V segment lost 1 base and the J segment 8 bases; nucleotides outside the gene matches: 6. The CDR3 sequence: CASSPQRGRETQYF. The CDR3, as DNA: TGTGCCAGCTCACCACAGCGGGGGCGAGAAACCCAGTACTTC.

The genes are TRBV7-3 and TRBJ2-1; 7 bases match TRBD1. Trimming took 5 bases from V and 9 from J; bases not matched to a gene: 7. The CDR3 loop spans 13 amino acids. Germline V gene lookup returns CDR1 SGHTA and CDR2 FQGTGA. CDR3 nucleotides: TGTGCCAGCAGCGGGACAGTAAGAGGTGAGCAGTTCTTC. Translating gives CASSGTVRGEQFF.

In its sample, this clone was seen a few times. The rearrangement joins TRBV9 to TRBJ2-6; unclear D gene. CDR1 is SGDLS, CDR2 YYNGEE, per germline. The CDR3 is made up of 15 amino acids. V was pared by 0 bases and J by 0 bases, with 4 bases between. The CDR3 spells CASSVVASGANVLTF. CDR3 DNA: TGTGCCAGCAGCGTAGTGGCCTCTGGGGCCAACGTCCTGACTTTC.

The rearrangement joins TRBV4-2 to TRBJ1-2; D perhaps matches TRBD1 (5 bases). The CDR3 loop spans 15 amino acids. V was pared by 0 bases and J by 4 bases, with 12 bases between. From germline, CDR1 is LGHNA and CDR2 YNFKEQ. The CDR3 DNA reads as TGTGCCAGCAGCCAAGATTTAGGGACTGGCTATGGCTACACCTTC. Amino acids: CASSQDLGTGYGYTF.

The V call is TRBV6-5, the J call TRBJ2-1; D ambiguous. There are 13 residues in the CDR3. Trimming pared 8 bases from V and 4 bases from J, leaving 12 bases between. Germline lookup yields CDR1 MNHEY and CDR2 SVGAGI. CDR3 sequence: CASRRVGYNEQFF. Here the CDR3 DNA reads TGTGCCAGCCGAAGGGTAGGGTACAATGAGCAGTTCTTC.

V gene TRBV5-1 combines with J gene TRBJ1-3, with D possibly TRBD1 on 6 matching bases. Germline loops: CDR1 SGHRS, CDR2 YFSETQ. The CDR3 consists of 17 residues. V was pared by 4 bases and J by 0 bases, with 17 bases between. The CDR3 loop reads CASSPQATGLSGNTIYF. CDR3 sequence (DNA): TGCGCCAGCAGCCCACAGGCCACAGGGCTCTCTGGAAACACCATATATTTT.

This chain links TRBV11-2 with TRBJ1-3; TRBD1 aligns across 7 bases. V gave up 5 bases and J gave up 4 bases; unmatched junction bases: 8. Germline loops: CDR1 SGHAT, CDR2 FQNNGV. The CDR3 is 15 residues long. The CDR3 sequence: CASSATQGIGNTIYF. In DNA form, the CDR3 reads TGTGCCAGCAGCGCTACACAGGGGATCGGAAACACCATATATTTT.

The chain links TRBV14 to TRBJ1-2; perhaps TRBD1 as D (6 bases). Germline-derived CDR1 and CDR2 are SGHDN and FVKESK. This CDR3 has 14 amino acids. V was shortened by 0 bases and J by 8 bases, with 13 bases between the two germline ends. For the CDR3, the DNA is TGTGCCAGCAGCCAAGATTGGGGGCGTGGAGGCTACACCTTC. This sequence encodes CASSQDWGRGGYTF. Combining the CDR3 with reference TRBV14 and TRBJ1-2 gives the whole variable domain EAGVTQFPSHSVIEKGQTVTLRCDPISGHDNLYWYRRVMGKEIKFLLHFVKESKQDESGMPNNRFLAERTGGTYSTLKVQPAELEDSGVYFCASSQDWGRGGYTFGSGTRLTVV.